These T cell receptor beta chains were read from a single sample in a study of CD8 T cells in ankylosing spondylitis. A single record per CDR3 protein comes from TCRdb applying MiXCR to the 5' RACE reads. The data show approximately 150,000 distinct CDR3 sequences, roughly 34% seen once. Source material: synovial fluid, either unsorted or a sorted T cell fraction (not recorded which). The receptor set was obtained from a male donor with ankylosing spondylitis. The CDR3 runs from the conserved cysteine through the conserved F or W.

V gene	J gene	CDR3 protein
TRBV28	TRBJ1-6	CASSFSDRRNSPLHF
TRBV2	TRBJ2-2	CATGASNTGELFF
TRBV7-9	TRBJ2-1	CASSRGTSGRMNEQFF
TRBV4-2	TRBJ2-3	CASSQLGVDTQYF
TRBV6-1	TRBJ2-6	CASSQGTSGRAVKGANVLTF
TRBV20-1	TRBJ2-3	CSASGGGLGTDTQYF
TRBV6-1	TRBJ2-1	CAAAAGIGPTEQFF
TRBV20-1	TRBJ1-1	CSARSLSGGTEAFF
TRBV12-3/TRBV12-4	TRBJ2-1	CASSPQFPNEQFF
TRBV5-1	TRBJ1-2	CASRQGQTNLNYGYTF
TRBV29-1	TRBJ1-2	CSVALGGTNSYGYTF
TRBV7-3	TRBJ2-2	CASSFTSGTGELFF
TRBV6-1	TRBJ1-5	CASTESWLQPQHF
TRBV2	TRBJ2-6	CASSDVRSSGANVLTF
TRBV5-1	TRBJ2-5	CASSVGTVQETQYF
TRBV7-9	TRBJ1-2	CASSLFSDYGYTF
TRBV20-1	TRBJ2-1	CSALTGLAGYNEQFF
TRBV5-6	TRBJ1-1	CASSLANTEAFF
TRBV20-1	TRBJ1-4	CSALVATNEKLFF
TRBV18	TRBJ2-1	CASSLLGLAGDEQFF
TRBV6-2/TRBV6-3	TRBJ2-1	CASSYSGLAGRGRAYNEQFF
TRBV24-1	TRBJ2-7	CATQGQGTYEQYF
TRBV20-1	TRBJ2-5	CSASKSGTQYF
TRBV18	TRBJ1-1	CASSPGRNMNTEAFF
TRBV7-9	TRBJ1-1	CASSLIGESQAFF
TRBV28	TRBJ1-4	CASVWALGGKLFF
TRBV12-5	TRBJ2-2	CASGFVRGSGTGELFF
TRBV5-1	TRBJ2-1	CASSEVLGLGANEQFF
TRBV6-6	TRBJ2-7	CAAGTPTYEQYF
TRBV10-1	TRBJ2-1	CASSESKSGGSYNEQFF
TRBV28	TRBJ1-2	CALRTQRGYTF
TRBV12-3/TRBV12-4	TRBJ1-1	CASSRGNEAFF
TRBV20-1	TRBJ2-1	CSAGLQGGDNEQFF
TRBV20-1	TRBJ1-2	CSARENGINYGYTF
TRBV6-1	TRBJ2-3	CASRPGGAVTQYF
TRBV4-1	TRBJ1-5	CASSQVDTRDQPQHF
TRBV5-1	TRBJ1-5	CASSLEGRGNQPQHF
TRBV20-1	TRBJ2-7	CSARQAGGMDEQYF
TRBV7-6	TRBJ2-5	CASSLRGGEETQYF
TRBV7-2	TRBJ1-1	CASSSRGQGMMNTEAFF
TRBV5-1	TRBJ2-2	CASSNSGAGELFF
TRBV6-2/TRBV6-3	TRBJ2-7	CASSYAGRDEQYF
TRBV11-2	TRBJ1-1	CASSRWRDNTEAFF
TRBV20-1	TRBJ1-6	CSARGVSYNSPLHF
TRBV7-2	TRBJ1-3	CASSLEGFVGNTIYF
TRBV4-1	TRBJ2-2	CASSQGWLAETGTGELFF
TRBV3-1	TRBJ1-4	CASSQDLYTNEKLFF
TRBV2	TRBJ1-6	CASSDRQGGLSPLHF
TRBV5-1	TRBJ1-5	CANDTSGSQHF
TRBV5-1	TRBJ1-1	CASSRDPLGMTFF
TRBV27	TRBJ1-2	CASKGQYYGYTF
TRBV7-2	TRBJ2-3	CASSSTATDTQYF
TRBV3-1	TRBJ1-6	CASSQETGHNSPLHF
TRBV18	TRBJ2-5	CASSPFREGETQYF
TRBV10-3	TRBJ2-7	CAIGSRTEQYF
TRBV10-3	TRBJ1-1	CAISDPPGQNEAFF